Presented here are 25 T cell receptor beta chains from one specimen sequenced in a study of glioma-infiltrating T cells after dendritic cell vaccination. TCRdb keeps only in-frame clones here, not all; method: immunoSEQ multiplex PCR. The sample lists around 97,000 clones, 81% seen once, with about an eighth in the top ten. The specimen comprised blood, sampled before dendritic cell vaccination. These receptors came from a human donor with glioblastoma.

In this sample, this clone turned up a few times. The V and J genes are TRBV6-5 and TRBJ2-3; tentatively, D is TRBD2 (6 bases). The CDR3 sequence is 15 residues long. The germline V gene has CDR1 MNHEY and CDR2 SVGAGI. With 5 bases removed from V and 0 bases from J, the gap between germline ends came to 12 bases. Here the CDR3 reads CASSRDSPSTDTQYF. Here the CDR3 DNA reads TGTGCCAGCAGTCGGGACTCCCCTAGCACAGATACGCAGTATTTT.

This chain uses TRBV30 with TRBJ2-1, with 10 nucleotides matching TRBD2. The CDR3 length is 14 residues. Trimming removed 4 bases from V and 5 bases from J; junction bases left unmatched: 5. Germline-derived CDR1 and CDR2 are GTSNPN and SVGIG (reference sequence). CDR3 bases: TGTGCCTGGACACCGGGACTAGCGCACAATGAGCAGTTCTTC. Its protein product is CAWTPGLAHNEQFF.

The genes are TRBV6-4 and TRBJ2-7, with 8 bases that match TRBD1. CDR3 length equals 14 residues. V shed 7 bases and J 5 bases; nucleotides not matched to a gene: 10. CDR1 and CDR2 (germline): MRHNA, SNTAGT. CDR3 sequence reads: CASTPGQGGNEQYF. In nucleotides, the CDR3 is TGTGCCAGCACCCCCGGACAGGGCGGAAACGAGCAGTACTTC.

This rearrangement joins TRBV5-1 to TRBJ1-1, with unresolved D. Deletions cut 1 base from V and 6 bases from J, with 13 bases between. There are 14 residues in the CDR3. Per the germline V gene, CDR1 is SGHRS and CDR2 is YFSETQ. This CDR3 reads CASSLTTANPEAFF. The CDR3 DNA sequence: TGCGCCAGCAGCTTGACAACAGCCAACCCTGAAGCTTTCTTT. Supplemented by reference TRBV5-1 and TRBJ1-1, the full variable domain reads KAGVTQTPRYLIKTRGQQVTLSCSPISGHRSVSWYQQTPGQGLQFLFEYFSETQRNKGNFPGRFSGRQFSNSRSEMNVSTLELGDSALYLCASSLTTANPEAFFGQGTRLTVV.

The chain employs TRBV5-4 and TRBJ2-1, with a weak D call TRBD2 (6 bases). There are 12 residues in the CDR3. V shed 3 bases and J shed 7 bases, with 8 bases lying between them. Germline V gives CDR1 SGHNT, CDR2 YYREEE (reference sequence). The CDR3 loop is CASSSGGNEQFF. Written as DNA, the CDR3 is TGTGCCAGCAGCTCCGGGGGAAATGAGCAGTTCTTC.

The chain joins TRBV5-5 to TRBJ2-6; 7 bases agree with TRBD1. Germline CDR1 and CDR2: SGHKS and YYEKEE (reference sequence). The CDR3 has 18 residues. Trimming cost V 1 base and J 4 bases; bases outside gene matches: 11. The CDR3 loop is CASSLRQGFVVGANVLTF. DNA of the CDR3: TGTGCCAGCAGCTTGCGACAGGGATTTGTTGTGGGGGCCAACGTCCTGACTTTC.

The sample holds a few counts of this clone. The chain joins TRBV4-2 to TRBJ2-1; 10 bases match TRBD2. Per the germline V gene, CDR1 is LGHNA and CDR2 is YNFKEQ. The CDR3 is 15 residues long. Unmatched junction bases numbered 7, after V lost 4 bases and J lost 7 bases. The CDR3 protein is CASSRLAGAGNEQFF. The DNA of the CDR3 is TGTGCCAGCAGCCGGCTAGCGGGGGCGGGGAATGAGCAGTTCTTC.

This clone was observed a few times. The chain employs TRBV6-1 and TRBJ1-1; D not certain. This CDR3 contains 13 residues. Trimming cost V 6 bases and J 0 bases, with 8 bases left between them. From germline, CDR1 is MNHNS and CDR2 SASEGT. The CDR3 bases are TGTGCCAGCAGGACAAATATGAACACTGAAGCTTTCTTT. This sequence encodes CASRTNMNTEAFF.

J is TRBJ2-1 and V is TRBV6-1; 8 bases align to TRBD2. After removal of 2 bases from V and 5 bases from J, the junction contained 2 bases not matched to a gene. The germline CDR1 and CDR2 sequences are MNHNS and SASEGT. CDR3 length: 14 amino acids. CDR3 protein: CASSEISGDNEQFF. CDR3 nucleotide sequence: TGTGCCAGCAGTGAAATTAGCGGGGACAATGAGCAGTTCTTC.

V is TRBV5-1 and J is TRBJ2-3, with TRBD2 as a possible D gene (6 bases). The germline V gene has CDR1 SGHRS and CDR2 YFSETQ. CDR3 size: 17 residues. V shed 0 bases and J shed 6 bases, with 20 bases lying between them. The CDR3: CASSLAGLANIRDTQYF. CDR3 bases: TGCGCCAGCAGCTTGGCCGGGCTAGCGAATATCCGGGATACGCAGTATTTT.

The rearrangement uses TRBV7-2 and TRBJ1-5; no definite D call. This CDR3 comprises 15 residues. Germline lookup yields CDR1 SGHTA and CDR2 FQGNSA. The V end lost 5 bases, the J end lost 11 bases, and 22 bases lay between the germline ends. The CDR3 here is CASSLGGSLGSSQHF. The DNA for the CDR3 is TGTGCCAGCAGCCTCGGAGGCTCGTTGGGTTCGTCCCAGCATTTT. Based on the CDR3 plus reference TRBV7-2 and TRBJ1-5, the full variable domain is GAGVSQSPSNKVTEKGKDVELRCDPISGHTALYWYRQSLGQGLEFLIYFQGNSAPDKSGLPSDRFSAERTGGSVSTLTIQRTQQEDSAVYLCASSLGGSLGSSQHFGDGTRLSIL.

The V gene is TRBV4-2, the J gene TRBJ2-7, with 7 bases fitting TRBD1. The CDR3 totals 15 residues. V lost 1 base and J lost 6; bases outside the gene matches: 9. Germline CDR1 reads LGHNA; CDR2 reads YNFKEQ. The CDR3 DNA follows: TGTGCCAGCAGCCAAGCCGGGACAGCCTCCGCCGAGCAGTACTTC. Protein sequence: CASSQAGTASAEQYF.

This clone is a singleton in its sample. This sequence joins TRBV29-1 and TRBJ2-7, with 8 bases aligning to TRBD1. CDR3 length equals 12 residues. Germline CDR1 is SQVTM and CDR2 is ANQGSEA. Trimming took 6 bases from V and 5 from J; bases not matched to a gene: 6. The CDR3 DNA sequence: TGCAGCGTAGGACAGGGCAGGCACGAGCAGTACTTC. Amino acids: CSVGQGRHEQYF.

The V gene is TRBV6-6, the J gene TRBJ2-7; 10 bases fit TRBD1. V was clipped by 0 bases and J by 7 bases; unmatched bases: 9. Germline V gene sequence: CDR1 MNHNY, CDR2 SVGAGI (reference sequence). The CDR3 sequence is 16 residues long. The CDR3 region has the DNA TGTGCCAGCAGTTACTCAAACCGGGACAGGGGCAGGGAGCAGTACTTC. Amino acids: CASSYSNRDRGREQYF.

V gene TRBV2 combines with J gene TRBJ2-1; D might be TRBD2 (6 bases). The CDR3 runs to 16 residues. Trimming pared 4 bases from V and 5 bases from J, leaving 18 bases between. Germline V gene data show CDR1 as SNHLY and CDR2 as FYNNEI. The CDR3 region has the DNA TGTGCCAGCAGTGGGCCCAAGCGGGCGTCTCACAATGAGCAGTTCTTC. Residues: CASSGPKRASHNEQFF.

The V and J genes are TRBV7-2 and TRBJ2-1, with TRBD1 matching over 8 bases. Per germline, CDR1 SGHTA and CDR2 FQGNSA. The CDR3 has 14 amino acids. The V segment lost 4 bases and the J segment 10 bases; nucleotides outside the gene matches: 9. As DNA, the CDR3 is TGTGCCAGCAGCTGCGGACAGGGAACTTGCGAGCAGTTCTTC. Translation gives CASSCGQGTCEQFF. Together with reference TRBV7-2 and TRBJ2-1, the CDR3 gives the full variable domain: GAGVSQSPSNKVTEKGKDVELRCDPISGHTALYWYRQSLGQGLEFLIYFQGNSAPDKSGLPSDRFSAERTGGSVSTLTIQRTQQEDSAVYLCASSCGQGTCEQFFGPGTRLTVL.

The chain employs TRBV25-1 and TRBJ1-5; 7 bases are a match to TRBD1. V lost 3 bases and J lost 6; bases outside the gene matches: 11. The V gene's germline CDR1 is MGHDK and CDR2 SYGVNS. The CDR3 totals 16 residues. CDR3 in amino acids: CASSDSDRVGSQPQHF. The CDR3 nucleotides are TGTGCCAGCAGTGATTCAGACAGGGTAGGAAGTCAGCCCCAGCATTTT.

This chain connects TRBV5-5 to TRBJ2-5; TRBD2 aligns across 11 bases. CDR1 and CDR2 from the germline V gene are SGHKS and YYEKEE (reference sequence). V trimming: 2 bases; J trimming: 0 bases; junction bases outside the gene matches: 3. CDR3 length equals 16 residues. DNA of the CDR3: TGTGCCAGCAGCTTACGACTAGCGGGGTACCAAGAGACCCAGTACTTC. Translation: CASSLRLAGYQETQYF.

The chain employs TRBV27 and TRBJ1-2; a weak D match, TRBD1 (5 bases). V lost 5 bases, J lost 4 bases, and 17 bases lay in between. Germline assignment: CDR1 MNHEY and CDR2 SMNVEV (reference sequence). This CDR3 contains 15 residues. The CDR3 is CASSPRKGEGYGYTF. CDR3 in DNA: TGTGCCAGCAGTCCTCGGAAAGGGGAGGGCTATGGCTACACCTTC.

This clone came up a few times. The chain is built from TRBV6-1 and TRBJ2-3; D possibly corresponds to TRBD2 (5 bases). Trimming took 1 base from V and 5 from J, leaving 10 bases between them. The CDR3 runs 14 residues. Germline loops: CDR1 MNHNS, CDR2 SASEGT. CDR3 DNA sequence: TGTGCCAGCAGTGAAGGAGGGTGGATAGATACGCAGTATTTT. Its translation is CASSEGGWIDTQYF.

Only a few counts were recorded for this clone. V is TRBV7-8 and J is TRBJ2-7; D is ambiguous. Trimming took off 2 bases at V and 3 bases at J, with 8 bases between the two ends. The V gene's germline CDR1 is SGHVS and CDR2 FQNEAQ. The CDR3 runs 13 residues. The CDR3 loop reads CASSLQQHYEQYF. DNA for the CDR3: TGTGCCAGCAGCTTACAACAACACTACGAGCAGTACTTC.

This rearrangement joins TRBV5-1 to TRBJ2-6; 9 nucleotides match TRBD1. The CDR3 extends over 18 amino acids. Germline loops: CDR1 SGHRS, CDR2 YFSETQ. J lost 0 bases, V lost 0 bases, and 4 bases had no gene match. The CDR3, as DNA: TGCGCCAGCAGCTTGGATGGACAGGGGAACTCTGGGGCCAACGTCCTGACTTTC. Its protein product is CASSLDGQGNSGANVLTF.

This clone was seen a single time. The rearrangement links TRBV7-9 to TRBJ2-1; weak D call: TRBD1 (5 bases). Germline V CDR1 and CDR2: SEHNR, FQNEAQ (reference sequence). The CDR3 consists of 12 residues. Between the trimmed V and J ends, which lost 5 bases and 11 bases, there was a span of 13 bases. CDR3 sequence reads: CASSQMGPKQFF. The CDR3 bases are TGTGCCAGCAGCCAAATGGGGCCTAAGCAGTTCTTC.

In this sample, this clone turned up once. The chain employs TRBV25-1 and TRBJ2-5; a possible D gene is TRBD1 (6 bases). The CDR3 is 14 amino acids. Germline CDR1 and CDR2: MGHDK and SYGVNS. V lost 3 bases and J lost 5, with 13 bases in between. CDR3 loop: CASSDYEGVETQYF. CDR3 in DNA: TGTGCCAGCAGTGATTACGAGGGGGTGGAGACCCAGTACTTC.

The chain combines TRBV6-5 with TRBJ2-4; a possible D gene is TRBD2 (5 bases). Germline V gene data show CDR1 as MNHEY and CDR2 as SVGAGI. Trimming pared 0 bases from V and 8 bases from J, leaving 14 bases between. The CDR3 contains 15 residues. For the CDR3, the DNA is TGTGCCAGCAGTTACTCGGGCAGCATGAGGGACATTCAGTACTTC. Translating gives CASSYSGSMRDIQYF.